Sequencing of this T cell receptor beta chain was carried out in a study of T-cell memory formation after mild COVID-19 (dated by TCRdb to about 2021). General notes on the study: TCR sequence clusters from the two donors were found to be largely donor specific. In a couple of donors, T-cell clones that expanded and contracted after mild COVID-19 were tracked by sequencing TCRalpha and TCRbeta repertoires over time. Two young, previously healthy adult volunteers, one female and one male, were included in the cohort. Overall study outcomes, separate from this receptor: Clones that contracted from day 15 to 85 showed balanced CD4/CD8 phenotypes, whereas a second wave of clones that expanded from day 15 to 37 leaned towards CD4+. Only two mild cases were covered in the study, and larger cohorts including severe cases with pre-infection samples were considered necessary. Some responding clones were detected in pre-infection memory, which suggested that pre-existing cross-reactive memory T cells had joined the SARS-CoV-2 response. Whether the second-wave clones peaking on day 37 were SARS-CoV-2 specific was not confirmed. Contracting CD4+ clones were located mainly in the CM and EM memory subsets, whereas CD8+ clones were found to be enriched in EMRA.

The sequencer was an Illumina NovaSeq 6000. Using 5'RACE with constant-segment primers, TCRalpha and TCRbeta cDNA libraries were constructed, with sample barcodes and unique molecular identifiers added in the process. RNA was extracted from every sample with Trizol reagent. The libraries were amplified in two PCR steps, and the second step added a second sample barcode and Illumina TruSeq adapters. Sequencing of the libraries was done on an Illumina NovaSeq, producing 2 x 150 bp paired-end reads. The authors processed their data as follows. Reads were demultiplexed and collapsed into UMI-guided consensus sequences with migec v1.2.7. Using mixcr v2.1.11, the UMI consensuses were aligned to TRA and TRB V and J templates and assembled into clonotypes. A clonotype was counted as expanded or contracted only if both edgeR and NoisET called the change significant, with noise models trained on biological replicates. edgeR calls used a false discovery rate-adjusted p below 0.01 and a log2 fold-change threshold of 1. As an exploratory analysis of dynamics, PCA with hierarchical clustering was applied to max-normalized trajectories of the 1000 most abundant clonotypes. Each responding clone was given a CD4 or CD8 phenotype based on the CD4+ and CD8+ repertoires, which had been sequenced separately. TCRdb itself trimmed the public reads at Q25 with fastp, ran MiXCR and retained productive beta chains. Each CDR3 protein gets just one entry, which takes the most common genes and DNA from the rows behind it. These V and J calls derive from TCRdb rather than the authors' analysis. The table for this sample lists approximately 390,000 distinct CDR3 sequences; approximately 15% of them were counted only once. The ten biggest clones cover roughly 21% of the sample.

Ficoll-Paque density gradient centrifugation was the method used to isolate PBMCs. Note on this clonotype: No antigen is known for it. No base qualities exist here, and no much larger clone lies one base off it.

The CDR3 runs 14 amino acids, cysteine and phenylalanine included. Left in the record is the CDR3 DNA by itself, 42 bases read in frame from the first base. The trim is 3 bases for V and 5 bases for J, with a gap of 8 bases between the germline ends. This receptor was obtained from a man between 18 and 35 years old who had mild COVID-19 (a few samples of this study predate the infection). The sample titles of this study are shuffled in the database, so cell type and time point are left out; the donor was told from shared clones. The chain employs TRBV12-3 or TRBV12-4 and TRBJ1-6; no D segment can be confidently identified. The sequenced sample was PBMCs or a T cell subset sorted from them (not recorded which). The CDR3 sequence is CASSLITDNSPLHF. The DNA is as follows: TGTGCCAGCAGTTTGATTACGGATAATTCACCCCTCCACTTT.